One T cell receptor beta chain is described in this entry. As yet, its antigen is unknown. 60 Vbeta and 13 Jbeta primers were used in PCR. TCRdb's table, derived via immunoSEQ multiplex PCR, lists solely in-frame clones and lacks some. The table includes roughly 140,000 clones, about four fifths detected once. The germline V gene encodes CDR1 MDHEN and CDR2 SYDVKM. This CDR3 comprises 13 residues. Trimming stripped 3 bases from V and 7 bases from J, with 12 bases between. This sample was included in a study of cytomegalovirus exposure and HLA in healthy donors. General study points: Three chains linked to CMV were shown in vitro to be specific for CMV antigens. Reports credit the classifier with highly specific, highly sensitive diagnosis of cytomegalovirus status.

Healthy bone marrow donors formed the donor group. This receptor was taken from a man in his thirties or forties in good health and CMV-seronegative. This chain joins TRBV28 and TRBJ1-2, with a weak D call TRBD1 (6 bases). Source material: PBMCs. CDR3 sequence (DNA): TGTGCCAGCAGTTTCAGGGGATCTGCTGGCTACACCTTC. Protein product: CASSFRGSAGYTF.